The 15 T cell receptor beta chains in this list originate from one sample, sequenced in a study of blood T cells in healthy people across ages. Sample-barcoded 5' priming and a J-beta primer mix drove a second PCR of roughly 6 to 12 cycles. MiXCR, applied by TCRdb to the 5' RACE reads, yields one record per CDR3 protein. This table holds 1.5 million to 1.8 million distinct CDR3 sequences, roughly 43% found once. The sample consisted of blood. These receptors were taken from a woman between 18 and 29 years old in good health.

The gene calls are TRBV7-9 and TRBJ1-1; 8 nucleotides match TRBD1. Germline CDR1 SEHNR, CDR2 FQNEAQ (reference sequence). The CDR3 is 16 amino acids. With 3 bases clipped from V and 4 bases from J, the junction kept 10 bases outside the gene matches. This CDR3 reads CASSLADREGTTEAFF. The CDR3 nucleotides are TGTGCCAGCAGCTTGGCGGACAGGGAGGGTACCACTGAAGCTTTCTTT.

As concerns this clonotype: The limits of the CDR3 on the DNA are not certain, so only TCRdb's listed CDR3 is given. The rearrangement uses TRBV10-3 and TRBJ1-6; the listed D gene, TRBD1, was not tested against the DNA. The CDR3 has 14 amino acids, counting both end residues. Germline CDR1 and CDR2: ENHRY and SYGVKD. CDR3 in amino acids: CAVGTGTLGSPPHF.

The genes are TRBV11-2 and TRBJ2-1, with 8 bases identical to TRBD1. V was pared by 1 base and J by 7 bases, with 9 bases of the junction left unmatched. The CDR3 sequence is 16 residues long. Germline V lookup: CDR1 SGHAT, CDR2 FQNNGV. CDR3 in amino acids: CASSLGDRRVGNEQFF. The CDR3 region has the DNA TGTGCCAGCAGCTTAGGGGACAGGAGGGTTGGTAATGAGCAGTTCTTC.

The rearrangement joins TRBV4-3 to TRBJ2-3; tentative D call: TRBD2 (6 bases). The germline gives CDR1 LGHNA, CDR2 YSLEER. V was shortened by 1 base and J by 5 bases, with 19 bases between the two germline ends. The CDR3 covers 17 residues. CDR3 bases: TGCGCCAGCAGCCAAGGATTAGGCGGGGCCCGCGGAGATACGCAGTATTTT. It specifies CASSQGLGGARGDTQYF.

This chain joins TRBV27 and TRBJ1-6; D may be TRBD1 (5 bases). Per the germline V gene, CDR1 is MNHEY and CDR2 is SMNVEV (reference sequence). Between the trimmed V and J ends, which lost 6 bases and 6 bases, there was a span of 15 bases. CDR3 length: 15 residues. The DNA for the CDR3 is TGTGCCAGCAGCCCAAGGGACGGGGGTAATTCACCCCTCCACTTT. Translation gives CASSPRDGGNSPLHF.

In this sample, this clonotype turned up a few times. In DNA form, the CDR3 reads TGCAGTGCCGGGAGGAGGTTACCGGACTACGAAAACACAGATACGCAGTATTTT. This translates into CSAGRRLPDYENTDTQYF. J is TRBJ2-3 and V is TRBV20-1; 7 nucleotides agree with TRBD2. The J segment lost 2 bases and the V segment lost 6 bases, leaving 20 bases of the junction unmatched. Per germline, CDR1 DFQATT and CDR2 SNEGSKA (reference sequence). The CDR3 runs 18 residues.

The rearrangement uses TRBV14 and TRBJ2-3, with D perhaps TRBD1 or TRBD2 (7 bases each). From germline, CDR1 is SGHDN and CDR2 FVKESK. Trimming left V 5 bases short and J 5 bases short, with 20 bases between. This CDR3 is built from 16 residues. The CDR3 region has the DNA TGTGCCAGCAGCGAAGCCCGGACTAGGGGGCGAGATACGCAGTATTTT. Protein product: CASSEARTRGRDTQYF. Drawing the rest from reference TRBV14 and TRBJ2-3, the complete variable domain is EAGVTQFPSHSVIEKGQTVTLRCDPISGHDNLYWYRRVMGKEIKFLLHFVKESKQDESGMPNNRFLAERTGGTYSTLKVQPAELEDSGVYFCASSEARTRGRDTQYFGPGTRLTVL.

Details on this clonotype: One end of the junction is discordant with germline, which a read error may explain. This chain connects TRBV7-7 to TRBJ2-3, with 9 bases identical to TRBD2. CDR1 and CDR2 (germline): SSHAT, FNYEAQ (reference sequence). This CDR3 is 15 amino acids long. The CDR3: CASSCSSGGTDTQYF. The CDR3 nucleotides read TGTGCTAGCAGCTGCTCTAGCGGGGGCACAGATACGCAGTATTTT. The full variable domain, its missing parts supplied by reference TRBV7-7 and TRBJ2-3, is GAGVSQSPRYKVTKRGQDVTLRCDPISSHATLYWYQQALGQGPEFLTYFNYEAQPDKSGLPSDRFSAERPEGSISTLTIQRTEQRDSAMYRCASSCSSGGTDTQYFGPGTRLTVL.

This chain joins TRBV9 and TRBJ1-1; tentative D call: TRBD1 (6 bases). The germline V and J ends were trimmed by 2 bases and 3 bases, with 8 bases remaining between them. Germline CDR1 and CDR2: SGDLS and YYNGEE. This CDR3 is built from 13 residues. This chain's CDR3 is CASSVDSYTEAFF. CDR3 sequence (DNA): TGTGCCAGCAGCGTGGACAGCTACACTGAAGCTTTCTTT. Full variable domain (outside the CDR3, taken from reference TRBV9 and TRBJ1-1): DSGVTQTPKHLITATGQRVTLRCSPRSGDLSVYWYQQSLDQGLQFLIQYYNGEERAKGNILERFSAQQFPDLHSELNLSSLELGDSALYFCASSVDSYTEAFFGQGTRLTVV.

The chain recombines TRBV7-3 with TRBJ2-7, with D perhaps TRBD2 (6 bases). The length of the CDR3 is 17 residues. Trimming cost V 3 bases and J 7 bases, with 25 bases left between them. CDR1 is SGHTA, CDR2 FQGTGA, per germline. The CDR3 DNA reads TGTGCCAGCAGCTTTTGGACTACCCAATTAACCTACAATGAGCAGTACTTC. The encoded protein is CASSFWTTQLTYNEQYF.

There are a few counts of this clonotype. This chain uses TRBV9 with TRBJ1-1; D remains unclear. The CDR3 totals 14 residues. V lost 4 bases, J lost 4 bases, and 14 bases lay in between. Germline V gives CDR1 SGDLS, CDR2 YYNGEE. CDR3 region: CASSPHGVSTEAFF. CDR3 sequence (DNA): TGTGCCAGCAGCCCCCACGGGGTGAGCACTGAAGCTTTCTTT.

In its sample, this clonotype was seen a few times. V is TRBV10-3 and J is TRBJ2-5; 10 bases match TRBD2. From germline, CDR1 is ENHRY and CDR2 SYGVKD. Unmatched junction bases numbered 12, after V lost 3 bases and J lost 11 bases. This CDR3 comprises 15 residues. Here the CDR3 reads CAISDRLAGVNEQYF. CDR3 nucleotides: TGTGCCATCAGTGACCGTCTAGCGGGAGTCAATGAGCAGTACTTC.

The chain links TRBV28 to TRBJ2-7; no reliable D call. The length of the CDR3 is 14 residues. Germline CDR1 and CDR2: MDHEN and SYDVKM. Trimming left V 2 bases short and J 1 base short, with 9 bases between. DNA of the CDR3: TGTGCCAGCAGTTTAAGGGCGGAGTCCTACGAGCAGTACTTC. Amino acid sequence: CASSLRAESYEQYF.

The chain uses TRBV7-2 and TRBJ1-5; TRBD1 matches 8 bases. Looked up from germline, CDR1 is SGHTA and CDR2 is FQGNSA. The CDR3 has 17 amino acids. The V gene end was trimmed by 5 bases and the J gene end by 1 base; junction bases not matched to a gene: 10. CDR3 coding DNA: TGTGCCAGCAGCACCATGACAGGGGCCCCAAGCAATCAGCCCCAGCATTTT. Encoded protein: CASSTMTGAPSNQPQHF.

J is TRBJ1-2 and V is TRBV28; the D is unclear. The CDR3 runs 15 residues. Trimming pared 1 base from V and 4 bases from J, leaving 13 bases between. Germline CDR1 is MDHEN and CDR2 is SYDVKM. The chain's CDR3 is CASSLLAGDFYGYTF. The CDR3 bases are TGTGCCAGCAGTTTATTGGCAGGCGACTTCTATGGCTACACCTTC.